This T cell receptor beta chain was found in a study of vaccination and CD4 T cells after COVID-19. Turning to the study itself: Post-COVID samples had a sampling time that fell a median about 100 days after diagnosis (range 35 to 161). Study-wide points: Investigators enrolled relatively few convalescent patients and included no early post-infection timepoints.

Time point here: late sampling 161 to 241 days after vaccination in three convalescent patients. Treatment: approximately nine-day PBMC culture with coronavirus spike peptide pools or control peptides (ViraFEST assay). Approximately 1.8 million PBMCs were grown per well alongside about 10 IU/ml IL-2 and roughly 9.4 ug/ml peptide pools. Cultured CD4+ T cell DNA was sequenced using the Oncomine TCR Beta short-read assay. TCRdb re-derived calls from the PCR reads in MiXCR, one entry per CDR3 protein. The sample holds roughly 26,000 distinct CDR3 sequences; roughly a third are singletons and the top ten take about 3.7%. Trimming removed 0 bases at V and 5 bases at J, with 8 bases between. The CDR3 is 14 residues long. Germline values: CDR1 SGHTA, CDR2 FQGNSA. In regard to this clonotype: Its antigen is currently unknown.

The clonotype comes from a human donor who had recovered from COVID-19. V is TRBV7-2 and J is TRBJ1-5; D is unresolved. The specimen was CD4+ T cells from blood, cultured in vitro, collected about 7 months after SARS-CoV-2 vaccination. CDR3 DNA sequence: TGTGCCAGCAGCTTAGCTCCAGCGGATCAGCCCCAGCATTTT. The encoded protein is CASSLAPADQPQHF. Full variable domain (outside the CDR3, taken from reference TRBV7-2 and TRBJ1-5): GAGVSQSPSNKVTEKGKDVELRCDPISGHTALYWYRQSLGQGLEFLIYFQGNSAPDKSGLPSDRFSAERTGGSVSTLTIQRTQQEDSAVYLCASSLAPADQPQHFGDGTRLSIL.